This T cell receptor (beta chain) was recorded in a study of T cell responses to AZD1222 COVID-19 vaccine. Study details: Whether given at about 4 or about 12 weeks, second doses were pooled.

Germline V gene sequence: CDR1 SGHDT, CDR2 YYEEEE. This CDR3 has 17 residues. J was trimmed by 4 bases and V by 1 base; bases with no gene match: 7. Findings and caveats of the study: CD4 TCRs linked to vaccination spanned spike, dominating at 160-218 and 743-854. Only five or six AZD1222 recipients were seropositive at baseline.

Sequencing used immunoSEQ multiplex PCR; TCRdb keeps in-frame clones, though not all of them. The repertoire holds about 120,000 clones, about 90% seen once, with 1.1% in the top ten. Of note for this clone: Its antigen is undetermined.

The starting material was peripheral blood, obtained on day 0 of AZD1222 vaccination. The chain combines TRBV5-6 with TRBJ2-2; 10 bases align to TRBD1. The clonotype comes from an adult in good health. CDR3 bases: TGTGCCAGCAGCTTGTTCGACAGGGGGCGCAGCACCGGGGAGCTGTTTTTT. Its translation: CASSLFDRGRSTGELFF.